This is a list of T cell receptor beta chains from one sample in a study of neurological immune-mediated disorders. One entry per CDR3 protein, called by TCRdb with MiXCR from the 5' RACE reads. The sample lists over 35,000 distinct CDR3 sequences, 3.5% to 5% occurring once. Sequenced: PBMCs. These receptors all stem from a woman aged 60-75 years with multiple sclerosis. Both conserved end residues are part of each CDR3. A D gene is named only where the DNA matches it firmly. Rows may omit the clone size; those that give it use once, few, many or a size class.

clone_size: few; v_call: TRBV2; d_call: TRBD1; j_call: TRBJ2-7; cdr3_aa: CASSERQQSRGEQYF; cdr3_nt: TGTGCCAGCAGTGAAAGGCAACAGTCCAGGGGGGAGCAGTACTTC
clone_size: many; v_call: TRBV4-3; d_call: TRBD2; j_call: TRBJ2-4; cdr3_aa: CASSQAPGGRGANIQYF; cdr3_nt: TGCGCCAGCAGCCAAGCCCCCGGAGGGAGGGGCGCAAACATTCAGTACTTC
clone_size: many; v_call: TRBV9; d_call: NA; j_call: TRBJ2-1; cdr3_aa: CASSPFPGGEQFF; cdr3_nt: TGTGCCAGCAGCCCTTTCCCCGGGGGAGAGCAGTTCTTC
clone_size: many; v_call: TRBV24-1; d_call: TRBD2; j_call: TRBJ2-1; cdr3_aa: CATSDPGLAGPQEQFF; cdr3_nt: TGTGCCACCAGTGATCCGGGACTAGCGGGACCCCAGGAGCAGTTCTTC
clone_size: many; v_call: TRBV3-1; d_call: NA; j_call: TRBJ1-2; cdr3_aa: CASSLSGGGYGYTF; cdr3_nt: TGTGCCAGCAGCCTCTCTGGCGGGGGCTATGGCTACACCTTC
clone_size: many; v_call: TRBV7-2; d_call: NA; j_call: TRBJ2-1; cdr3_aa: CASNPGRGRGEQFF; cdr3_nt: TGTGCCAGCAACCCTGGGAGGGGGCGCGGTGAGCAGTTCTTC
clone_size: NA; v_call: TRBV20-1; d_call: TRBD2; j_call: TRBJ2-5; cdr3_aa: CSARSTSGGKETQYF; cdr3_nt: TGCAGTGCTAGGTCGACTAGCGGGGGCAAAGAGACCCAGTACTTC
clone_size: many; v_call: TRBV11-2; d_call: TRBD1; j_call: TRBJ1-3; cdr3_aa: CASSSRDRDPRNTIYF; cdr3_nt: TGTGCCAGCAGCTCCCGGGACAGGGATCCTCGAAACACCATATATTTT
clone_size: many; v_call: TRBV20-1; d_call: TRBD2; j_call: TRBJ2-3; cdr3_aa: CSVERGGVADTQYF; cdr3_nt: TGCAGTGTGGAGCGGGGGGGCGTCGCAGATACGCAGTATTTT
clone_size: many; v_call: TRBV4-3; d_call: NA; j_call: TRBJ2-3; cdr3_aa: CASSQDATTPTDTQYF; cdr3_nt: TGCGCCAGCAGCCAAGACGCGACCACTCCCACAGATACGCAGTATTTT
clone_size: NA; v_call: TRBV5-5; d_call: NA; j_call: TRBJ1-5; cdr3_aa: CASSFFQGPGPQHF; cdr3_nt: TGTGCCAGCAGCTTTTTCCAGGGCCCAGGGCCCCAGCATTTT
clone_size: medium-sized; v_call: TRBV20-1; d_call: NA; j_call: TRBJ1-5; cdr3_aa: CSSGRDSNQPQHF; cdr3_nt: TGCAGCTCCGGTCGGGATAGCAATCAGCCCCAGCATTTT
clone_size: many; v_call: TRBV9; d_call: TRBD2; j_call: TRBJ2-5; cdr3_aa: CASSAGLVENTQYF; cdr3_nt: TGTGCCAGCAGCGCCGGACTAGTGGAGAATACCCAGTACTTC
clone_size: many; v_call: TRBV12-3/TRBV12-4; d_call: NA; j_call: TRBJ2-1; cdr3_aa: CASSLLRYNEQFF; cdr3_nt: TGTGCCAGCAGTCTCTTACGTTACAATGAGCAGTTCTTC
clone_size: many; v_call: TRBV9; d_call: NA; j_call: TRBJ2-3; cdr3_aa: CASSLPSGDTQYF; cdr3_nt: TGTGCCAGCAGCCTCCCCTCTGGCGATACGCAGTATTTT
clone_size: many; v_call: TRBV5-1; d_call: NA; j_call: TRBJ2-1; cdr3_aa: CASSLDRGGFNEQFF; cdr3_nt: TGCGCCAGCAGCTTGGACAGGGGGGGATTCAATGAGCAGTTCTTC
clone_size: many; v_call: TRBV20-1; d_call: NA; j_call: TRBJ1-2; cdr3_aa: CSARPGDGYTF; cdr3_nt: TGCAGTGCTAGGCCCGGGGATGGCTACACCTTC
clone_size: many; v_call: TRBV3-1; d_call: NA; j_call: TRBJ1-2; cdr3_aa: CASSQERLRGYTF; cdr3_nt: TGTGCCAGCAGCCAAGAGCGCCTTAGGGGCTACACCTTC
clone_size: NA; v_call: TRBV11-3; d_call: NA; j_call: TRBJ2-1; cdr3_aa: CASSSSSDEQFF; cdr3_nt: TGTGCCAGCAGCTCCTCTTCCGATGAGCAGTTCTTC
clone_size: many; v_call: TRBV20-1; d_call: NA; j_call: TRBJ2-1; cdr3_aa: CSARVSNEQFF; cdr3_nt: TGCAGTGCTAGAGTGAGCAATGAGCAGTTCTTC
clone_size: few; v_call: TRBV5-1; d_call: TRBD1; j_call: TRBJ2-2; cdr3_aa: CASSPDLGDRAGGELFF; cdr3_nt: TGCGCCAGCAGCCCCGATCTGGGAGACAGGGCAGGCGGGGAGCTGTTTTTT
clone_size: many; v_call: TRBV4-3; d_call: TRBD2; j_call: TRBJ2-3; cdr3_aa: CASSARPLAASTDTQYF; cdr3_nt: TGCGCCAGCAGCGCCCGACCTCTAGCGGCTAGCACAGATACGCAGTATTTT
clone_size: NA; v_call: TRBV7-2; d_call: NA; j_call: TRBJ2-2; cdr3_aa: CASSLVTVLGGELFF; cdr3_nt: TGTGCCAGCAGCTTAGTGACCGTTCTGGGCGGGGAGCTGTTTTTT
clone_size: many; v_call: TRBV7-2; d_call: NA; j_call: TRBJ1-4; cdr3_aa: CASSPGFATNEKLFF; cdr3_nt: TGTGCCAGCAGCCCGGGGTTCGCAACTAATGAAAAACTGTTTTTT
clone_size: many; v_call: TRBV3-1; d_call: NA; j_call: TRBJ2-2; cdr3_aa: CASSQDGANTGELFF; cdr3_nt: TGTGCCAGCAGCCAAGATGGGGCAAACACCGGGGAGCTGTTTTTT
clone_size: few; v_call: TRBV20-1; d_call: TRBD1; j_call: TRBJ1-4; cdr3_aa: CSARDSATNEKLFF; cdr3_nt: TGCAGTGCCAGGGACAGTGCAACTAATGAAAAACTGTTTTTT
clone_size: many; v_call: TRBV20-1; d_call: TRBD1; j_call: TRBJ1-2; cdr3_aa: CSATDRGGYTF; cdr3_nt: TGCAGTGCTACCGACAGGGGAGGCTACACCTTC
clone_size: many; v_call: TRBV4-2; d_call: NA; j_call: TRBJ2-1; cdr3_aa: CASSQDTRGEQFF; cdr3_nt: TGTGCCAGCAGCCAAGACACCCGGGGTGAGCAGTTCTTC
clone_size: many; v_call: TRBV12-3/TRBV12-4; d_call: NA; j_call: TRBJ1-5; cdr3_aa: CASSLARGQPQHF; cdr3_nt: TGTGCCAGCAGTTTAGCTCGAGGTCAGCCCCAGCATTTT
clone_size: many; v_call: TRBV15; d_call: TRBD1; j_call: TRBJ1-1; cdr3_aa: CATRGQGAWTEAFF; cdr3_nt: TGTGCCACCAGGGGGCAGGGGGCATGGACTGAAGCTTTCTTT
clone_size: many; v_call: TRBV20-1; d_call: NA; j_call: TRBJ1-5; cdr3_aa: CSARVQGNQPQHF; cdr3_nt: TGCAGTGCTAGAGTACAGGGCAATCAGCCCCAGCATTTT
clone_size: many; v_call: TRBV20-1; d_call: NA; j_call: TRBJ1-2; cdr3_aa: CSALTGTFYGYTF; cdr3_nt: TGCAGTGCCCTTACCGGGACATTCTATGGCTACACCTTC
clone_size: many; v_call: TRBV12-3/TRBV12-4; d_call: NA; j_call: TRBJ2-1; cdr3_aa: CASSFDYNEQFF; cdr3_nt: TGTGCCAGCAGTTTTGACTACAATGAGCAGTTCTTC
clone_size: NA; v_call: TRBV7-8; d_call: NA; j_call: TRBJ1-1; cdr3_aa: CASSLGAGSTEAFF; cdr3_nt: TGTGCCAGCAGCTTAGGGGCAGGTTCCACTGAAGCTTTCTTT
clone_size: many; v_call: TRBV7-2; d_call: NA; j_call: TRBJ2-2; cdr3_aa: CASSLRFGLAGELFF; cdr3_nt: TGTGCCAGCAGCTTAAGGTTCGGTTTGGCCGGGGAGCTGTTTTTT
clone_size: many; v_call: TRBV12-3/TRBV12-4; d_call: NA; j_call: TRBJ2-1; cdr3_aa: CASSMYREQFF; cdr3_nt: TGTGCCAGCAGCATGTATCGGGAGCAGTTCTTC
clone_size: few; v_call: TRBV12-3/TRBV12-4; d_call: TRBD1; j_call: TRBJ1-2; cdr3_aa: CASSTTQGAYGYTF; cdr3_nt: TGTGCCAGCAGCACCACACAGGGGGCCTATGGCTACACCTTC
clone_size: many; v_call: TRBV9; d_call: TRBD2; j_call: TRBJ2-5; cdr3_aa: CASSVPVAGGGETQYF; cdr3_nt: TGTGCCAGCAGCGTCCCCGTAGCGGGGGGCGGGGAGACCCAGTACTTC
clone_size: few; v_call: TRBV20-1; d_call: NA; j_call: TRBJ2-1; cdr3_aa: CSARDEGQPDNEQFF; cdr3_nt: TGCAGTGCTAGAGATGAGGGACAACCAGACAATGAGCAGTTCTTC
clone_size: many; v_call: TRBV6-6; d_call: NA; j_call: TRBJ1-4; cdr3_aa: CASSYLYREGSEKLFF; cdr3_nt: TGTGCCAGCAGTTACTTGTACAGGGAAGGAAGTGAAAAACTGTTTTTT